The 32 T cell receptor beta chains given below trace back to one sample, sequenced in a study of PD-1 blockade in classical Hodgkin lymphoma. Sequenced by immunoSEQ multiplex PCR; TCRdb stores in-frame clones only, minus some. The table shows fewer than 25,000 clones, with roughly three quarters occurring only once. There was relapse after autologous stem cell transplantation in every patient, and there was variation in brentuximab vedotin exposure. Sequences were derived from peripheral blood mononuclear cells (PBMCs), sampled at baseline. The receptor set was obtained from a human donor with classical Hodgkin lymphoma.

The V call is TRBV27, the J call TRBJ2-6; perhaps TRBD1 as D (7 bases). Trimming took 3 bases from V and 2 from J, leaving 14 bases between them. Germline CDR1 is MNHEY and CDR2 is SMNVEV (reference sequence). The CDR3 has 17 amino acids. The CDR3 protein is CASSFGRGAAGANVLTF. Written as DNA, the CDR3 is TGTGCCAGCAGTTTCGGCAGGGGGGCCGCTGGGGCCAACGTCCTGACTTTC.

V is TRBV12-5 and J is TRBJ2-3; D gene unclear. CDR1 and CDR2 (germline): LGHNT, FRNRAP. The V end lost 5 bases, the J end lost 2 bases, and 8 bases lay between the germline ends. CDR3 length equals 13 residues. CDR3 in DNA: TGTGCTAGTGGTGCCGGATACACAGATACGCAGTATTTT. Its translation is CASGAGYTDTQYF.

The genes are TRBV6-5 and TRBJ2-2; D remains unclear. Germline V gives CDR1 MNHEY, CDR2 SVGAGI. V lost 0 bases and J lost 1, with 6 bases in between. The CDR3 is 15 residues long. Here the CDR3 DNA reads TGTGCCAGCAGTTACTCTCTGCAGAACACCGGGGAGCTGTTTTTT. Amino acid sequence: CASSYSLQNTGELFF.

This clone has just one count. J is TRBJ2-5 and V is TRBV6-5, with D perhaps assigned TRBD1 or TRBD2 (5 bases each). With the DNA end fitting TRBJ2-7 better, the J assignment may be wrong. CDR1 is MNHEY, CDR2 SVGAGI, per germline. The CDR3 length is 15 residues. CDR3 sequence reads: CASSFRVGGSYEQYF. The DNA for the CDR3 is TGTGCCAGCAGTTTCAGGGTCGGAGGCTCCTACGAGCAGTACTTC.

This clone was counted a single time. The chain recombines TRBV5-1 with TRBJ2-2, with a tentative D call TRBD1 (6 bases). Germline V gene data show CDR1 as SGHRS and CDR2 as YFSETQ. Trimming removed 2 bases from V and 0 bases from J, with 23 bases in between. The CDR3 runs 20 residues. The CDR3, as DNA: TGCGCCAGCAGCTTCAGGGGAAATATTACCCTTAGCGCGAACACCGGGGAGCTGTTTTTT. Its translation is CASSFRGNITLSANTGELFF.

This rearrangement joins TRBV7-3 to TRBJ2-3, with TRBD2 as a possible D gene (5 bases). This CDR3 region has 15 residues. V lost 9 bases, J lost 0 bases, and 16 bases lay in between. Germline values: CDR1 SGHTA, CDR2 FQGTGA. CDR3 coding DNA: TGTGCCAGTTCACTCATAGCGACTAGCACAGATACGCAGTATTTT. This codes for CASSLIATSTDTQYF.

The rearrangement uses TRBV5-1 and TRBJ2-1; a weak D match, TRBD1 (5 bases). V was cut by 1 base and J by 7 bases, with 9 bases left in between. This CDR3 comprises 13 residues. CDR1 and CDR2 (germline): SGHRS, YFSETQ. CDR3 DNA sequence: TGCGCCAGCAGCTTGTCCAGGGTAAATGAGCAGTTCTTC. It specifies CASSLSRVNEQFF.

The V and J genes are TRBV21-1 and TRBJ2-7; the tabulated D call, TRBD1, remains unverified against the DNA. TRBV21-1 is a pseudogene segment. CDR3 size: 16 residues. CDR3 DNA: TGTGCCAGCAGCAAAGTGTACAGGGTCGGGATTTGCGAGCAGTACTTC. Translation gives CASSKVYRVGICEQYF.

The chain combines TRBV13 with TRBJ2-7; 7 nucleotides agree with TRBD2. The CDR3 contains 13 residues. Per the germline V gene, CDR1 is PRHDT and CDR2 is FYEKMQ (reference sequence). V lost 5 bases, J lost 3 bases, and 4 bases stayed unmatched. DNA for the CDR3: TGTGCCAGCAGCCGCGCGGGAGACTACGAGCAGTACTTC. Encoded protein: CASSRAGDYEQYF.

This clone came up a few times. This rearrangement joins TRBV7-2 to TRBJ2-3; 9 bases fit TRBD1. Unmatched junction bases numbered 4, after V lost 5 bases and J lost 4 bases. The germline V gene encodes CDR1 SGHTA and CDR2 FQGNSA. The CDR3 loop spans 14 amino acids. CDR3 coding DNA: TGTGCCAGCAGCCGGGACAGGGCAGCAGATACGCAGTATTTT. Its protein is CASSRDRAADTQYF.

The chain uses TRBV28 and TRBJ2-5, with TRBD2 matching over 7 bases. Germline values: CDR1 MDHEN, CDR2 SYDVKM. The V segment lost 5 bases and the J segment 5 bases; nucleotides outside the gene matches: 17. The CDR3 contains 17 residues. In nucleotides, the CDR3 is TGTGCCAGCAGTGGGACCGGGGGAGGGGAAGTACGGGAGACCCAGTACTTC. This encodes CASSGTGGGEVRETQYF. The full variable domain, completed using reference TRBV28 and TRBJ2-5, is DVKVTQSSRYLVKRTGEKVFLECVQDMDHENMFWYRQDPGLGLRLIYFSYDVKMKEKGDIPEGYSVSREKKERFSLILESASTNQTSMYLCASSGTGGGEVRETQYFGPGTRLLVL.

This chain connects TRBV11-2 to TRBJ2-1; perhaps TRBD2 as D (5 bases). Germline CDR1 SGHAT, CDR2 FQNNGV. The CDR3 covers 13 residues. The V end was cut by 1 base, the J end by 10 bases, with 11 bases between. In nucleotides, the CDR3 is TGTGCCAGCAGCTTAGCGGGGTACAGAGAGCAGTTCTTC. Protein sequence: CASSLAGYREQFF.

There are a few counts of this clone. This CDR3 reads CASSETPNTEAFF. As DNA, the CDR3 is TGTGCCAGCAGTGAGACCCCGAACACTGAAGCTTTCTTT. V and J are TRBV6-4 and TRBJ1-1; D not certain. This CDR3 has 13 residues. CDR1 MRHNA and CDR2 SNTAGT come from the germline V gene. Trimming stripped 3 bases from V and 1 base from J, with 6 bases between.

This clone was picked up a small number of times. V usage is TRBV7-2 and J usage is TRBJ2-3, with 8 bases matching TRBD2. From germline, CDR1 is SGHTA and CDR2 FQGNSA. The CDR3 extends over 16 amino acids. J gave up 1 base and V 3 bases, and 6 bases lay outside the gene matches. The CDR3 protein is CASSFLSGGRTDTQYF. DNA of the CDR3: TGTGCCAGCAGCTTTTTGAGCGGGGGCCGCACAGATACGCAGTATTTT.

This chain joins TRBV5-4 and TRBJ1-2, with no clear D. Germline V gene lookup returns CDR1 SGHNT and CDR2 YYREEE (reference sequence). V lost 0 bases and J lost 3, with 9 bases in between. There are 14 residues in the CDR3. The CDR3 region has the DNA TGTGCCAGCAGCTTGGTCGGCGGCGACTATGGCTACACCTTC. It is translated as CASSLVGGDYGYTF.

V usage is TRBV12-5 and J usage is TRBJ1-1; 7 bases fit TRBD1. The J segment lost 6 bases and the V segment lost 6 bases, leaving 4 bases of the junction unmatched. The CDR3 consists of 12 residues. Germline CDR1 and CDR2: LGHNT and FRNRAP. The CDR3 is CASGFDRAEAFF. The CDR3 coding sequence is TGTGCTAGTGGCTTCGACAGGGCTGAAGCTTTCTTT.

The chain carries TRBV10-3 and TRBJ2-3, with 7 positions matching TRBD2. CDR3 size: 14 residues. With 6 bases clipped from V and 3 bases from J, the junction kept 6 bases outside the gene matches. Germline CDR1 reads ENHRY; CDR2 reads SYGVKD. The CDR3 region is CAIRASGATDTQYF. CDR3 DNA: TGTGCCATCAGGGCCAGCGGGGCGACAGATACGCAGTATTTT.

CDR3 sequence reads: CASSEGQGSYEQYF. The CDR3 DNA is TGTGCCAGCTCAGAGGGACAGGGGTCCTACGAGCAGTACTTC. The chain combines TRBV18 with TRBJ2-7; 10 bases fit TRBD1. The CDR3 sequence is 14 residues long. From germline, CDR1 is KGHSH and CDR2 LQKENI. Trimming cost V 5 bases and J 1 base; bases outside gene matches: 2. The whole variable domain, filled in from reference TRBV18 and TRBJ2-7, reads NAGVMQNPRHLVRRRGQEARLRCSPMKGHSHVYWYRQLPEEGLKFMVYLQKENIIDESGMPKERFSAEFPKEGPSILRIQQVVRGDSAAYFCASSEGQGSYEQYFGPGTRLTVT.

By share of the sample, this clone is medium-sized (0.01 to 0.1%). The rearrangement uses TRBV7-3 and TRBJ1-6; 7 positions match TRBD1. J gave up 11 bases and V 2 bases, and 6 bases lay outside the gene matches. The CDR3 sequence is 14 residues long. Germline CDR1 and CDR2: SGHTA and FQGTGA. CDR3 coding DNA: TGTGCCAGCAGCTTAGATTCAGGGGGGACACCCCTCCACTTT. Its translation is CASSLDSGGTPLHF.

The genes are TRBV7-2 and TRBJ1-6; 7 bases agree with TRBD1. Germline V CDR1 and CDR2: SGHTA, FQGNSA. CDR3 length: 17 amino acids. V was clipped by 3 bases and J by 4 bases; unmatched bases: 9. The CDR3 spells CASSFEFSGQYNSPLHF. In nucleotides, the CDR3 is TGTGCCAGCAGCTTCGAGTTCTCGGGACAGTATAATTCACCCCTCCACTTT.

The chain recombines TRBV7-9 with TRBJ2-2; tentative D call: TRBD2 (6 bases). Germline loops: CDR1 SEHNR, CDR2 FQNEAQ (reference sequence). Deletions cut 9 bases from V and 4 bases from J, with 12 bases between. The CDR3 sequence is 13 residues long. The CDR3 is CARDLGGTGELFF. The CDR3 DNA sequence: TGTGCCAGAGACCTCGGGGGCACCGGGGAGCTGTTTTTT.

This chain links TRBV2 with TRBJ1-2; no clear D. CDR3 length equals 11 residues. Between the trimmed V and J ends, which lost 8 bases and 0 bases, there was a span of 4 bases. CDR1 and CDR2 (germline): SNHLY, FYNNEI. As DNA, the CDR3 is TGTGCCAGCGCCGCTAACTATGGCTACACCTTC. It encodes CASAANYGYTF.

The chain has TRBV5-5 and TRBJ1-2, with D perhaps TRBD1 (5 bases). Trimming took off 3 bases at V and 4 bases at J, with 16 bases between the two ends. Germline V gives CDR1 SGHKS, CDR2 YYEKEE (reference sequence). This CDR3 is built from 15 residues. The CDR3 sequence is CASSWQGSGSYGYTF. As DNA, the CDR3 is TGTGCCAGCAGCTGGCAGGGTTCCGGATCCTATGGCTACACCTTC.

The V and J genes are TRBV5-8 and TRBJ2-1; D remains unclear. V was trimmed by 7 bases and J by 7 bases, leaving 9 bases between them. The CDR3 runs 11 residues. The V gene's germline CDR1 is SGHTS and CDR2 YDEGEE. CDR3 region: CASRTWNEQFF. The CDR3 DNA reads as TGTGCCAGCCGAACTTGGAATGAGCAGTTCTTC. Combining the CDR3 with reference TRBV5-8 and TRBJ2-1 gives the whole variable domain EAGVTQSPTHLIKTRGQQATLRCSPISGHTSVYWYQQALGLGLQFLLWYDEGEERNRGNFPPRFSGRQFPNYSSELNVNALELEDSALYLCASRTWNEQFFGPGTRLTVL.

The chain recombines TRBV6-6 with TRBJ2-5; D is possibly TRBD1 or TRBD2 (6 bases each). This CDR3 comprises 14 residues. Germline V gene sequence: CDR1 MNHNY, CDR2 SVGAGI (reference sequence). V was trimmed by 8 bases and J by 7 bases, leaving 20 bases between them. CDR3 sequence: CASSVPAEGGTQYF. Written as DNA, the CDR3 is TGTGCCAGCTCCGTCCCCGCAGAGGGGGGGACCCAGTACTTC.

The rearrangement links TRBV5-1 to TRBJ2-2, with unresolved D. The germline V and J ends were trimmed by 0 bases and 3 bases, with 6 bases remaining between them. The CDR3 is made up of 14 amino acids. Germline values: CDR1 SGHRS, CDR2 YFSETQ. This chain's CDR3 is CASSLGGDTGELFF. CDR3 in DNA: TGCGCCAGCAGCTTGGGTGGGGACACCGGGGAGCTGTTTTTT.

The rearrangement uses TRBV6-6 and TRBJ2-1; TRBD2 might be the D (6 bases). Germline CDR1 reads MNHNY; CDR2 reads SVGAGI (reference sequence). V dropped 4 bases and J dropped 8 bases, with 12 bases sitting between them. This CDR3 has 13 residues. CDR3 DNA: TGTGCCAGCAGTTTAGGACTATCGGATGAGCAGTTCTTC. Translated, it gives CASSLGLSDEQFF.

This sequence joins TRBV6-1 and TRBJ2-2; no clear D gene. The V and J ends lost 3 bases and 2 bases respectively, with 7 bases between them. Germline V gene data show CDR1 as MNHNS and CDR2 as SASEGT. The CDR3 length is 14 residues. In DNA, the CDR3 is TGTGCCAGCAGTGACTGGCCCAACACCGGGGAGCTGTTTTTT. It is translated as CASSDWPNTGELFF.

The chain links TRBV11-2 to TRBJ1-6; D ambiguous. The CDR3 loop spans 13 amino acids. Per the germline V gene, CDR1 is SGHAT and CDR2 is FQNNGV. Trimming left V 2 bases short and J 9 bases short, with 8 bases between. The CDR3 is CASSLRAFSPLHF. CDR3 DNA: TGTGCCAGCAGCTTAAGGGCGTTTTCACCCCTCCACTTT.

V and J are TRBV6-1 and TRBJ1-6; D is perhaps TRBD1 (6 bases). V lost 6 bases, J lost 8 bases, and 17 bases lay in between. Germline V gene sequence: CDR1 MNHNS, CDR2 SASEGT. The CDR3 length is 15 residues. The CDR3 nucleotides are TGTGCCAGCAGCCTCTCTAGGGGGATTGATTCACCCCTCCACTTT. Amino acid sequence: CASSLSRGIDSPLHF.

The V call is TRBV6-4, the J call TRBJ1-2; perhaps TRBD1 as D (6 bases). The CDR3 runs to 12 residues. Trimming stripped 8 bases from V and 4 bases from J, with 11 bases between. Germline values: CDR1 MRHNA, CDR2 SNTAGT. DNA of the CDR3: TGTGCCAGCGTCAGGGGCGGCTATGGCTACACCTTC. As protein: CASVRGGYGYTF.

The V call is TRBV6-5, the J call TRBJ2-1; TRBD2 might be the D (5 bases). The ends were cut back, 6 bases at V and 5 bases at J, with 11 bases in the middle. There are 13 residues in the CDR3. The V gene's germline CDR1 is MNHEY and CDR2 SVGAGI. CDR3 protein: CASSAGLNNEQFF. For the CDR3, the DNA is TGTGCCAGCAGCGCCGGACTGAACAATGAGCAGTTCTTC.